Only a few counts were recorded for the clone carrying this T cell receptor beta chain. This record comes from a study of blood T cell repertoires in COVID-19. Data came from immunoSEQ multiplex PCR; TCRdb stores just in-frame clones and leaves some out. The table includes some 250,000 clones, roughly 88% detected once. Germline V CDR1 and CDR2: ENHRY, SYGVKD. This CDR3 is 16 amino acids long. The V and J ends lost 2 bases and 7 bases, in that order; junction bases with no gene match: 8. Recovery among Cohort 3 donors was established by two negative PCRs, clearance, or symptom resolution. The sequence was collected from a woman aged 50 to 60 who had recovered from COVID-19. This chain joins TRBV10-3 and TRBJ2-2; 9 bases align to TRBD2. Sequenced sample: PBMCs or T cells enriched from blood (not recorded which). The chain's CDR3 is CAISERAGGPGGELFF. The DNA for the CDR3 is TGTGCCATCAGTGAGAGGGCGGGAGGGCCTGGCGGGGAGCTGTTTTTT.